This TCR beta chain is drawn from a study of T-cell reconstitution after alpha-beta-depleted transplantation in children. It was with unique molecular identifiers that the TCRbeta library was prepared. MiXCR, applied by TCRdb to the PCR reads, yields one record per CDR3 protein. The sample lists over 400,000 distinct CDR3 sequences, around 13% occurring once. With 5 bases removed from V and 1 base from J, the gap between germline ends came to 15 bases. The length of the CDR3 is 15 residues. The V gene's germline CDR1 is SGHVS and CDR2 FQNEAQ. This clonotype has ten or more counts. Specimen: PBMCs from the stem cell graft donor, collected from the stem cell graft. The clonotype originates from a human donor who donated a stem cell graft to a child with combined immunodeficiency. This chain joins TRBV7-8 and TRBJ2-7, with D tentatively TRBD1 (5 bases). For the CDR3, the DNA is TGTGCCAGCAGCCTAGAGGCAGGGTCTTCCTACGAGCAGTACTTC. It yields the protein CASSLEAGSSYEQYF. Filled out from reference TRBV7-8 and TRBJ2-7, the complete variable domain reads GAGVSQSPRYKVAKRGQDVALRCDPISGHVSLFWYQQALGQGPEFLTYFQNEAQLDKSGLPSDRFFAERPEGSVSTLKIQRTQQEDSAVYLCASSLEAGSSYEQYFGPGTRLTVT.